Listed below are T cell receptor beta chains from one sample, sequenced in a study of blood T cell repertoires in COVID-19. Measured with immunoSEQ multiplex PCR; TCRdb has only the in-frame clones, and not every one. This table has about 170,000 clones, approximately 82% appearing once. Input material: peripheral blood. These receptors all come from an elderly woman with acute or convalescent COVID-19. CDR3s include the opening cysteine and the closing phenylalanine or tryptophan.

V	J	CDR3
TRBV14	TRBJ2-5	CASSRGTRKGKTQYF
TRBV5-4	TRBJ2-1	CASSYEGGREQFF
TRBV30	TRBJ2-2	CAYPRTSGAGELFF
TRBV7-2	TRBJ2-3	CASSSNPRGTQYF
TRBV5-6	TRBJ2-6	CASSLRDRPSGANVLTF
TRBV2	TRBJ2-1	CASSLSGTSSQGEQFF
TRBV4-3	TRBJ2-3	CASSLQATSGISTDTQYF
TRBV6-5	TRBJ1-1	CASSSIRDTEAFF
TRBV28	TRBJ2-7	CASTSLPGGLEQYF
TRBV5-1	TRBJ2-7	CASSIGTGYEQYF
TRBV6-4	TRBJ2-5	CASSFQASGRETQYF
TRBV2	TRBJ2-7	CASRPPGFTYEQYF
TRBV11-2	TRBJ1-6	CASSPRTGLNSPLHF
TRBV6-2/TRBV6-3	TRBJ1-1	CASSYTENTEAFF
TRBV5-1	TRBJ1-1	CASSFEGRITEAFF
TRBV10-3	TRBJ1-3	CAIRGQGASSGNTIYF
TRBV2	TRBJ2-1	CASTFASDNEQFF
TRBV5-1	TRBJ2-7	CASSSLTSGSTRREQYF
TRBV19	TRBJ2-5	CASSIGGASGTQYF